The rows below give T cell receptor beta chains drawn from one sample of a study of cytomegalovirus exposure and HLA in healthy donors. The table came from immunoSEQ multiplex PCR; TCRdb's copy has only in-frame clones and leaves some out. The sample lists some 190,000 clones; roughly 77% were seen once. Sequencing was carried out using PBMCs. The receptors here all came from a man aged 25-45 years in good health and CMV-seropositive. The CDR3 runs from the conserved cysteine through the conserved F or W. D genes are given only for firm matches. For some rows the clone size is stated as once, few or many, or as a class when expanded; others skip it.

TRBJ2-2 few TRBV11-1 - TGTGCCAGCAGCCAAGCATGGGGGGCCGGGGAGCTGTTTTTT CASSQAWGAGELFF
TRBJ2-3 - TRBV7-7 - TGTGCTAGCAGCTTAGCCGGGGAAGATACGCAGTATTTT CASSLAGEDTQYF
TRBJ2-6 - TRBV7-9 - TGTGCCAGCAGCCCTGTGATGAGCTCTGGGGCCAACGTCCTGACTTTC CASSPVMSSGANVLTF
TRBJ1-1 - TRBV21-1 - TGTGCCAGCAAAGCTCTGGGGACAGCCGAAGCTTTCTTT CASKALGTAEAFF
TRBJ1-2 - TRBV6-5 TRBD1 TGTGCCAGCAGTCAGACAGGGGTCTATGGCTACACCTTC CASSQTGVYGYTF
TRBJ1-2 - TRBV21-1 - TGTGCCAGCAGCAAAGGGGCGCACAAATATGGCTACACCTTC CASSKGAHKYGYTF
TRBJ1-2 - TRBV7-2 - TGTGCCAGCAGCCGCCGCGAGTCCCCCGGCTACACCTTC CASSRRESPGYTF
TRBJ2-7 - TRBV6-6 TRBD1 TGTGCCAGCAGTCCCAGACAGGGCGGTAGGTCCTACGAGCAGTACTTC CASSPRQGGRSYEQYF
TRBJ2-7 - TRBV6-6 TRBD2 TGTGCCAGTGAAGCGGGAGCGATGGTGGAGCAGTACTTC CASEAGAMVEQYF
TRBJ2-7 - TRBV4-2 - TGTGCCAGCAGCCAAACAGGGTACCTCCCCTACGAGCAGTACTTC CASSQTGYLPYEQYF
TRBJ2-7 - TRBV4-2 TRBD2 TGTGCCAGCAGCCCGACCCCGGGACTAGCGTACGAGCAGTACTTC CASSPTPGLAYEQYF
TRBJ1-2 - TRBV14 - TGTGCCAGCAGCCAAGATCCCAGGGGCGGCTACACCTTC CASSQDPRGGYTF
TRBJ2-7 - TRBV15 TRBD2 TGTGCCACCAGCAGAGATGGGGGACTAGCTTACGAGCAGTACTTC CATSRDGGLAYEQYF
TRBJ1-6 - TRBV7-2 - TGTGCCAGCAGCTTCGGCAGGGAGGGGTCACCCCTCCACTTT CASSFGREGSPLHF
TRBJ1-3 - TRBV6-5 - TGTGCCAGCAAACGACAGGAACTCTCTGGAAACACCATATATTTT CASKRQELSGNTIYF
TRBJ2-7 - TRBV27 - TGTGCCAGCAGCCCGCCCGAGAGGGATCTGCACTTC CASSPPERDLHF
TRBJ2-2 few TRBV27 TRBD1 TGTGCCAGCAGCCCACGGGGACAGTCGAACACCGGGGAGCTGTTTTTT CASSPRGQSNTGELFF
TRBJ2-3 once TRBV5-1 - TGCGCCAGCAGCTGGGCCGGTGACGACACAGATACGCAGTATTTT CASSWAGDDTDTQYF
TRBJ2-5 - TRBV7-2 - TGTGCCAGCAGCTTAGAGCTAAAGACCCAGTACTTC CASSLELKTQYF
TRBJ1-1 - TRBV7-2 TRBD1 TGTGCCAGCAACCGACAGGGGGGGAACACTGAAGCTTTCTTT CASNRQGGNTEAFF
TRBJ2-7 - TRBV5-1 - TGCGCCAGCAGCTTGGGTACCCAGTGGGAGCAGTACTTC CASSLGTQWEQYF
TRBJ1-1 few TRBV6-1 - TGTGCCAGCAGTGTTATTGACGGGAGGGGAGCTTTCTTT CASSVIDGRGAFF
TRBJ2-7 - TRBV30 TRBD2 TGTGCCTGGAGCCTGACGGGGGGGACCTACGAGCAGTACTTC CAWSLTGGTYEQYF
TRBJ2-2 once TRBV10-3 - TGTGCCACCTCTAGGGGCAGGGGGAACACCGGGGAGCTGTTTTTT CATSRGRGNTGELFF
TRBJ2-1 once TRBV7-3 TRBD2 TGTGCCAGCAGCCCAGGGACTAGCGGGAGCGGGCAGTTCTTC CASSPGTSGSGQFF
TRBJ2-4 - TRBV6-6 - TGTGCCAGCAGTTCTACCGGGACAAGAAAAAACATTCAGTACTTC CASSSTGTRKNIQYF
TRBJ2-7 - TRBV19 - TGTGCCAGTACCATTGAGGCCGGCTACGAGCAGTACTTC CASTIEAGYEQYF
TRBJ1-4 - TRBV28 TRBD1 TGTGCCAGCAGTCAAACTTTGACAGGGATGGGGGAAAAACTGTTTTTT CASSQTLTGMGEKLFF
TRBJ1-6 - TRBV7-3 - TGTGCCAGCAGCCCCCAGGGGCCCCCGTCCTATAATTCACCCCTCCACTTT CASSPQGPPSYNSPLHF
TRBJ1-2 - TRBV6-1 - TGTGCCAGCAGTGAATGGGGAGGGCCGGCTGGCTACACCTTC CASSEWGGPAGYTF
TRBJ2-6 - TRBV5-6 - TGTGCCAGCAGCTTGTCGGGGATTCAGAACGTCCTGACTTTC CASSLSGIQNVLTF
TRBJ2-7 - TRBV11-3 TRBD1 TGTGCCAGCAGCCCCGGGACAGTTAGCTCCTACGAGCAGTACTTC CASSPGTVSSYEQYF
TRBJ1-1 - TRBV19 TRBD1 TGTGCCAGTAGCCCTCTACCGGGACAGGTTAACACTGAAGCTTTCTTT CASSPLPGQVNTEAFF
TRBJ2-2 - TRBV19 TRBD1 TGTGCCAGTACAGACAGGGGTAACACCGGGGAGCTGTTTTTT CASTDRGNTGELFF
TRBJ1-1 - TRBV11-2 TRBD1 TGTGCCAGCAGCCCGAGGACAGGGTTTAACACTGAAGCTTTCTTT CASSPRTGFNTEAFF
TRBJ1-4 - TRBV4-2 TRBD1 TGTGCCAGCAGCCGAGAACTTGACAGGGGCAGGAATGAAAAACTGTTTTTT CASSRELDRGRNEKLFF
TRBJ1-1 few TRBV5-1 - TGCGCCAGCAGCAGCTTGGAAGGGCGGGCGTTTGAAGCTTTCTTT CASSSLEGRAFEAFF
TRBJ2-1 - TRBV11-3 - TGTGCCAGCAGCCTAACGTATGCGGGGACCTACAATGAGCAGTTCTTC CASSLTYAGTYNEQFF
TRBJ1-2 - TRBV5-1 TRBD1 TGCGCCAGCAGCTTGGCCCCAGGGACAGGGAACTATGGCTACACCTTC CASSLAPGTGNYGYTF
TRBJ2-2 - TRBV9 TRBD2 TGTGCCAGCAGCGTAGCCCCCCCAGCGGGGGGTGGCACCGGGGAGCTGTTTTTT CASSVAPPAGGGTGELFF
TRBJ1-1 - TRBV6-5 - TGTGCCAGCAGTTACTCCCAGTCCACTGAAGCTTTCTTT CASSYSQSTEAFF
TRBJ1-1 - TRBV19 TRBD1 TGTGCCAGTAGTATCCCCTCCCGACAGGGGATTGAAGCTTTCTTT CASSIPSRQGIEAFF
TRBJ2-5 - TRBV15 TRBD1 TGTGCCACCAGCAAGGCAGGGGGCTATGAGACCCAGTACTTC CATSKAGGYETQYF
TRBJ2-2 once TRBV10-2 TRBD2 TGCGCCAGCAGTGTTGCGGCGGGAGTAGGGACCGGGGAGCTGTTTTTT CASSVAAGVGTGELFF
TRBJ2-7 - TRBV4-1 - TGCGCCAGCAGCCAACCGGGACATACCTACGAGCAGTACTTC CASSQPGHTYEQYF
TRBJ1-5 - TRBV7-9 - TGTGCCAGCACCATCGGACAGTCCCGGCCCCAGCATTTT CASTIGQSRPQHF
TRBJ1-2 - TRBV6-5 - TGTGCCAGCAGTTACTCTCAGGGCTCGGGCTACACCTTC CASSYSQGSGYTF
TRBJ2-3 - TRBV30 - TGTGCCTGGAGTGGTTTCGGAGGGGGCACAGATACGCAGTATTTT CAWSGFGGGTDTQYF
TRBJ2-1 - TRBV7-2 TRBD1 TGTGCCAGCAGCTCAGGACAGGTATCTGAGCAGTTCTTC CASSSGQVSEQFF
TRBJ1-5 - TRBV30 TRBD1 TGTGCCTGGAGTCTCCGGACAGGGAATCAGCCCCAGCATTTT CAWSLRTGNQPQHF
TRBJ2-5 - TRBV7-7 - TGTGCTAGCAGCCCGGGGGGCTTCCAAGAGACCCAGTACTTC CASSPGGFQETQYF
TRBJ2-7 - TRBV7-9 TRBD1 TGTGCCAGCAGCTTAGACGGACAGGGGCCCGAGCAGTACTTC CASSLDGQGPEQYF
TRBJ2-7 - TRBV2 TRBD1 TGTGCCAGCAATGGACAGGTTGCCTTTTACGAGCAGTACTTC CASNGQVAFYEQYF
TRBJ2-3 few TRBV6-5 - TGTGCCAGCAGCCGGTCGAGCGGCTCGGATACGCAGTATTTT CASSRSSGSDTQYF
TRBJ1-6 - TRBV27 - TGTGCCAGCAGTTTGGGAAGCGGGGGCAATTCACCCCTCCACTTT CASSLGSGGNSPLHF
TRBJ2-1 - TRBV12-5 TRBD1 TGTGCTAGTGGGGACAGGGGGGGCAATGAGCAGTTCTTC CASGDRGGNEQFF
TRBJ1-4 few TRBV28 - TGTGCCAGCAGTCAAACCGGAGGCGAGAAACTGTTTTTT CASSQTGGEKLFF
TRBJ2-2 - TRBV5-4 - TGTGCCAGCAGCCGCGGACAGAGCGGGGAGCTGTTTTTT CASSRGQSGELFF
TRBJ2-7 - TRBV6-9 TRBD2 TGCGCCCGACCGCGGGGGACGCCCCGGCGCCTGTCCGAGCAGTACTTC CARPRGTPRRLSEQYF